The source of this T cell receptor (beta chain) is a study of human T cells and chemical hapten exposure. Study details: While the approximately 25-week study was under way, patients received diphenylcyclopropenone on the scalp every week.

Broader study findings: Controls had significantly fewer large CDR3 similarity clusters than were formed by expanded TCRs.

The CDR3 has 13 residues. The V gene's germline CDR1 is DFQATT and CDR2 SNEGSKA (reference sequence). Trimming removed 0 bases from V and 5 bases from J, with 8 bases in between. TCRdb redid the calling of the RACE reads with MiXCR, one entry per CDR3 protein. The repertoire holds around 60,000 distinct CDR3 sequences, with around 7% as singletons. This clonotype was detected ten times or more. Its matching antigen is unknown. Time point specified: pre-sensitization, week 0. Treatment indicated: therapeutic diphenylcyclopropenone sensitization with weekly scalp DPC. Material: whole blood, obtained in connection with sensitization to the hapten diphenylcyclopropenone (DPC). The chain employs TRBV20-1 and TRBJ2-1; no reliable D call. The TCR was taken from a woman aged 25 to 39 with alopecia areata. Some clones in this sample may be carry-over from other donors' samples. CDR3 loop: CSARDLSDNEQFF. CDR3 coding DNA: TGCAGTGCTAGAGATCTAAGTGACAATGAGCAGTTCTTC.